This entry lists 6 T cell receptor beta chains sequenced from one sample in a study of T cell changes during pregnancy in multiple sclerosis. Profiling relied on immunoSEQ multiplex PCR, and the TCRdb table lists in-frame clones only, not all of them. The table has about 110,000 clones, around 90% seen once. The sample consisted of peripheral blood, taken after pregnancy. The receptors here all came from a female donor with multiple sclerosis, enrolled in a pregnancy study.

The chain carries TRBV27 and TRBJ1-1; TRBD1 matches at 8 bases. The J segment lost 6 bases and the V segment lost 4 bases, leaving 13 bases of the junction unmatched. The CDR3 consists of 16 residues. The V gene's germline CDR1 is MNHEY and CDR2 SMNVEV (reference sequence). The CDR3 here is CASSSYRAGGVAEAFF. The CDR3 DNA sequence: TGTGCCAGCAGTTCATACCGGGCAGGGGGCGTCGCTGAAGCTTTCTTT.

The rearrangement joins TRBV11-2 to TRBJ1-1, with 7 bases lining up with TRBD1. From germline, CDR1 is SGHAT and CDR2 FQNNGV. This CDR3 comprises 12 residues. J was trimmed by 10 bases and V by 5 bases; bases with no gene match: 7. DNA of the CDR3: TGTGCCAGCAGCGTGGGGGCAGGGGGAGCTTTCTTT. Its translation is CASSVGAGGAFF.

This clone occurred once. V and J are TRBV7-7 and TRBJ2-2; D perhaps matches TRBD1 (6 bases). Trimming cost V 6 bases and J 4 bases, with 15 bases left between them. This CDR3 has 15 residues. The germline gives CDR1 SSHAT, CDR2 FNYEAQ (reference sequence). This chain's CDR3 is CASRPTGMGTGELFF. For the CDR3, the DNA is TGTGCCAGCAGACCTACAGGGATGGGCACCGGGGAGCTGTTTTTT.

The chain joins TRBV6-4 to TRBJ2-3, with D perhaps TRBD2 (5 bases). Germline V gene data show CDR1 as MRHNA and CDR2 as SNTAGT. V shed 6 bases and J shed 2 bases, with 12 bases lying between them. CDR3 length equals 14 residues. CDR3 in amino acids: CASRGSRDTDTQYF. The CDR3 DNA reads as TGTGCCAGCAGAGGTTCCCGGGACACAGATACGCAGTATTTT.

The chain uses TRBV18 and TRBJ2-2; D not resolved. This CDR3 is built from 14 residues. The V end was cut by 2 bases, the J end by 4 bases, with 8 bases between. CDR1 and CDR2 from the germline V gene are KGHSH and LQKENI. This chain's CDR3 is CASSPASLTGELFF. In DNA, the CDR3 is TGTGCCAGCTCACCAGCTAGTCTCACCGGGGAGCTGTTTTTT.

The V and J genes are TRBV2 and TRBJ2-7; TRBD1 is a possible D gene (5 bases). This CDR3 has 14 residues. The V end lost 7 bases, the J end lost 1 base, and 14 bases lay between the germline ends. The germline V gene encodes CDR1 SNHLY and CDR2 FYNNEI. The CDR3 region has the DNA TGTGCCAGCATCCTACAGGTACAGTCCTACGAGCAGTACTTC. Its translation: CASILQVQSYEQYF.